Detailed here is one TCR beta chain. This specimen comes from a study of blood T cell repertoires in COVID-19. About the research overall: The United States, Italy and Spain supplied acute and convalescent COVID-19 samples.

In the original processing: Estimation of nucleated cell counts relied on the amplification of reference gene primers. Only in-frame clones appear in the TCRdb table, and some are missing; sequencing was by immunoSEQ multiplex PCR. The DNA gave D and trimming, while V, J and clone size come from that table. Among roughly 130,000 clones, 84% were seen once, and the ten largest hold under 5%. Participant-reported clinical history was the basis for cohort assignment. Resolution of symptoms, clearance, or two negative PCRs was present in recovered Cohort 3 donors. The germline V and J ends were trimmed by 2 bases and 1 base, with 16 bases remaining between them. Germline assignment: CDR1 ENHRY and CDR2 SYGVKD. The CDR3 is made up of 17 amino acids.

The chain is built from TRBV10-3 and TRBJ2-3, with D perhaps TRBD2 (7 bases). Sequencing was carried out using PBMCs or T cells enriched from blood (not recorded which). This receptor was taken from a woman aged 25 to 39 who had recovered from COVID-19. This CDR3 reads CAISEPRGGTGTDTQYF. The CDR3 nucleotides are TGTGCCATCAGTGAGCCGAGGGGGGGGACGGGCACAGATACGCAGTATTTT.